This is a list of T cell receptor beta chains from one sample in a study of blood T cell repertoires in COVID-19. The assay was immunoSEQ multiplex PCR, and TCRdb's table has in-frame clones only and misses some. The data contain around 100,000 clones, roughly 88% of them singletons. The sample consisted of peripheral blood. Receptors originate from a woman in her sixties or seventies with acute or convalescent COVID-19. Each CDR3 is given with its conserved first and last residue. The D gene is left open where the match is weak. Size tells how often a clone was seen (once, few, many) or the class of an expanded clone, and some rows leave it out.

cdr3_aa cdr3_nt d_call v_call clone_size j_call
CASSTRQGIEQFF TGTGCCAGTAGTACACGACAGGGGATTGAGCAGTTCTTC TRBD1 TRBV19 NA TRBJ2-1
CASSPLRQGVVEQFF TGTGCCAGCAGCCCCTTGAGACAGGGGGTGGTTGAGCAGTTCTTC TRBD1 TRBV3-1/TRBV3-2 NA TRBJ2-1
CASSQAGGGAGYGYTF TGTGCCAGCAGCCAAGCGGGGGGAGGGGCAGGCTATGGCTACACCTTC NA TRBV3-1/TRBV3-2 NA TRBJ1-2
CASSTGTGEHQPQHF TGTGCCAGCAGTACCGGGACAGGGGAGCATCAGCCCCAGCATTTT TRBD1 TRBV6-5 NA TRBJ1-5
CASRLSNSPLHF TGTGCCTCACGACTATCTAATTCACCCCTCCACTTT NA TRBV10-3 NA TRBJ1-6
CASSLAGLNNEQFF TGTGCCAGCAGCTTAGCGGGACTGAACAATGAGCAGTTCTTC NA TRBV7-9 NA TRBJ2-1
CASSFGKGQTEAFF TGTGCCAGCAGCTTTGGGAAGGGGCAGACTGAAGCTTTCTTT NA TRBV7-8 once TRBJ1-1
CASSSRTANTGELFF TGCGCCAGCAGCTCGCGGACTGCGAACACCGGGGAGCTGTTTTTT NA TRBV5-1 NA TRBJ2-2
CASSAQAGGFTDTQYF TGCGCCAGCAGCGCGCAGGCAGGGGGTTTCACAGATACGCAGTATTTT TRBD1 TRBV5-1 NA TRBJ2-3
CASSGRGSVAFF TGTGCCAGCAGCGGCAGGGGCTCGGTAGCTTTCTTT NA TRBV6-6 NA TRBJ1-1
CASAKSRGDTQYF TGTGCCAGCGCCAAATCGCGTGGAGATACGCAGTATTTT NA TRBV12-3/TRBV12-4 NA TRBJ2-3
CASQGSRVGGYTF TGTGCCAGTCAGGGAAGTCGTGTAGGTGGCTACACCTTC NA TRBV12-3/TRBV12-4 NA TRBJ1-2
CASSLVGGETQYF TGTGCCAGCAGTTTAGTAGGCGGCGAGACCCAGTACTTC NA TRBV12-3/TRBV12-4 NA TRBJ2-5
CASSHPGALSHDEQYF TGTGCCAGCAGTCACCCAGGGGCCCTATCCCATGACGAGCAGTACTTC NA TRBV28 NA TRBJ2-7
CASRRGQTYTEAFF TGTGCCAGTAGGCGCGGACAGACTTACACTGAAGCTTTCTTT NA TRBV19 few TRBJ1-1
CASSENRVAETQYF TGTGCCAGCAGTGAAAACAGGGTGGCAGAGACCCAGTACTTC NA TRBV2 NA TRBJ2-5
CASRGDRDNSPLHF TGTGCCAGCAGAGGTGACAGGGACAATTCACCCCTCCACTTT TRBD1 TRBV6-4 NA TRBJ1-6
CASSYRGGYTF TGTGCCAGCAGCTACAGGGGTGGCTACACCTTC TRBD1 TRBV11-1 few TRBJ1-2
CASSIQGAQYGYTF TGTGCCAGCAGTATACAGGGGGCGCAATATGGCTACACCTTC TRBD1 TRBV6-5 NA TRBJ1-2
CASKGLAGPAYEQYF TGTGCCAGCAAGGGACTAGCGGGCCCAGCCTACGAGCAGTACTTC TRBD2 TRBV2 NA TRBJ2-7
CATSRDPAGRYGYTF TGTGCCACCAGCAGAGATCCGGCAGGGCGGTATGGCTACACCTTC NA TRBV15 few TRBJ1-2
CSGGTKEDTEAFF TGCAGCGGCGGCACGAAGGAGGACACTGAAGCTTTCTTT NA TRBV29-1 NA TRBJ1-1
CSVGLLAGGEQFF TGCAGCGTTGGACTGCTAGCGGGGGGGGAGCAGTTCTTC TRBD2 TRBV29-1 once TRBJ2-1
CASSPQELNTEAFF TGCGCCAGCAGCCCCCAAGAGTTAAACACTGAAGCTTTCTTT NA TRBV5-1 NA TRBJ1-1
CASSQNGGPQHF TGTGCCAGCAGCCAAAACGGTGGGCCCCAGCATTTT NA TRBV3-1/TRBV3-2 NA TRBJ1-5